These T cell receptor beta chains were read from a single sample in a study of shared clonotypes between healthy human individuals. The assay was immunoSEQ multiplex PCR, and TCRdb's table has in-frame clones only and misses some. The sample has just over 2,000,000 clones; approximately 95% are singletons. Sample: naive CD8+ T cells sorted from blood. The receptors were gathered from a man younger than 30 in good health. Both conserved end residues are part of each CDR3. A D gene is named only where the DNA matches it firmly. Clone size is given for some rows only: seen once, a few or many times, or a class if the clone is expanded.

d_gene: TRBD2
j_gene: TRBJ2-2
abundance: NA
v_gene: TRBV7-6
CDR3nt: TGTGCCAGCAGCCCGGGAGGGACGAACACCGGGGAGCTGTTTTTT
CDR3aa: CASSPGGTNTGELFF

d_gene: TRBD2
j_gene: TRBJ2-3
abundance: NA
v_gene: TRBV7-2
CDR3nt: TGTGCCAGCAGCTTAGTACTAGCGGGAGTCGAAGGCACAGATACGCAGTATTTT
CDR3aa: CASSLVLAGVEGTDTQYF

d_gene: TRBD1
j_gene: TRBJ2-7
abundance: NA
v_gene: TRBV6-6
CDR3nt: TGTGCCAGCAGTTACTCGACAGGGGAAGGGGATGAGCAGTACTTC
CDR3aa: CASSYSTGEGDEQYF

d_gene: NA
j_gene: TRBJ1-5
abundance: once
v_gene: TRBV7-9
CDR3nt: TGTGCCAGCAGCTTAGTGGGAGACCCCGAGCCCCAGCATTTT
CDR3aa: CASSLVGDPEPQHF

d_gene: NA
j_gene: TRBJ2-7
abundance: NA
v_gene: TRBV9
CDR3nt: TGTGCCAGCAGCCCCGGCGGAATAGCGGTTGCCTACGAGCAGTACTTC
CDR3aa: CASSPGGIAVAYEQYF

d_gene: NA
j_gene: TRBJ2-5
abundance: NA
v_gene: TRBV9
CDR3nt: TGTGCCAGCAGCGTTACCGGGGGACGCCAAGAGACCCAGTACTTC
CDR3aa: CASSVTGGRQETQYF

d_gene: NA
j_gene: TRBJ1-3
abundance: once
v_gene: TRBV4-3
CDR3nt: TGCGCCAGCAGCCAAGAAGCGGCAGTCTCTGGAAACACCATATATTTT
CDR3aa: CASSQEAAVSGNTIYF

d_gene: NA
j_gene: TRBJ2-3
abundance: NA
v_gene: TRBV7-9
CDR3nt: TGTGCCAGCAGCCCCGTTTTCACAGATACGCAGTATTTT
CDR3aa: CASSPVFTDTQYF

d_gene: TRBD1
j_gene: TRBJ2-7
abundance: once
v_gene: TRBV5-1
CDR3nt: TGCGCCAGCAGCTGGACCGGGACAGGGAACATCGGGGACGAGCAGTACTTC
CDR3aa: CASSWTGTGNIGDEQYF

d_gene: NA
j_gene: TRBJ2-7
abundance: NA
v_gene: TRBV7-9
CDR3nt: TGTGCCAGCAGCGGCCGGGATGCCTACGAGCAGTACTTC
CDR3aa: CASSGRDAYEQYF

d_gene: NA
j_gene: TRBJ1-4
abundance: NA
v_gene: TRBV6-5
CDR3nt: TGTGCCAGCAGTTACTCGGAAGGAAGCGAAAAACTGTTTTTT
CDR3aa: CASSYSEGSEKLFF

d_gene: NA
j_gene: TRBJ2-1
abundance: once
v_gene: TRBV7-9
CDR3nt: TGTGCCAGCCTGGCGCCCGAAGGGAATGAGCAGTTCTTC
CDR3aa: CASLAPEGNEQFF

d_gene: NA
j_gene: TRBJ1-1
abundance: NA
v_gene: TRBV6-6
CDR3nt: TGTGCCAGCAGTTATGGGGGAGACAACACTGAAGCTTTCTTT
CDR3aa: CASSYGGDNTEAFF

d_gene: NA
j_gene: TRBJ2-7
abundance: NA
v_gene: TRBV6-5
CDR3nt: TGTGCCAGCAGTTACTCTCGCTCCTACGAGCAGTACTTC
CDR3aa: CASSYSRSYEQYF

d_gene: NA
j_gene: TRBJ2-7
abundance: NA
v_gene: TRBV27
CDR3nt: TGTGCCAGCACCGTTTCACCCGGACTAAGTGGTGACGAGCAGTACTTC
CDR3aa: CASTVSPGLSGDEQYF

d_gene: NA
j_gene: TRBJ1-6
abundance: NA
v_gene: TRBV30
CDR3nt: TGTGCCTGGAGTGCGGAAGCCTATAATTCACCCCTCCACTTT
CDR3aa: CAWSAEAYNSPLHF

d_gene: NA
j_gene: TRBJ1-1
abundance: NA
v_gene: TRBV4-2
CDR3nt: TGTGCCAGCAGCCAAGAGTCCCCGAAGGGGACTGAAGCTTTCTTT
CDR3aa: CASSQESPKGTEAFF

d_gene: TRBD1
j_gene: TRBJ2-7
abundance: NA
v_gene: TRBV30
CDR3nt: TGTGCCTGGAGTTATCGTACAGGGGGCTACGAGCAGTACTTC
CDR3aa: CAWSYRTGGYEQYF